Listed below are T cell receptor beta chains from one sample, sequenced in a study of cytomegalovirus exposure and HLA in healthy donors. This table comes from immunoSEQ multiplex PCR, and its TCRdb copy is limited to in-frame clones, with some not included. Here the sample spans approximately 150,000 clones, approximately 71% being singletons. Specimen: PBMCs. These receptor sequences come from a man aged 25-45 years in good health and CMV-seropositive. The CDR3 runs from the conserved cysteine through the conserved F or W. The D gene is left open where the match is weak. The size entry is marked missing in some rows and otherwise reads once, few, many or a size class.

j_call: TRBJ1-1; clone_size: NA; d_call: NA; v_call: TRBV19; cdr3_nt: TGTGCCAGTAGTATAAGGGCGGGGAACACTGAAGCTTTCTTT; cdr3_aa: CASSIRAGNTEAFF
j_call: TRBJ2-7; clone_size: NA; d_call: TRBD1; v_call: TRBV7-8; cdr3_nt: TGTGCCAGCAGCCCCGACAGGGGTGTATACGAGCAGTACTTC; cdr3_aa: CASSPDRGVYEQYF
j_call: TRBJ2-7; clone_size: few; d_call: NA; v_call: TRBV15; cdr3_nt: TGTGCCACCAGCAGAGATCTCGACCCGGGCGAGCAGTACTTC; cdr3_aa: CATSRDLDPGEQYF
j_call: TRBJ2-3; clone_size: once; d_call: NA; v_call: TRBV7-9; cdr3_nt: TGTGCCAGCAGCTTAGCTTACGGGAGCACAGATACGCAGTATTTT; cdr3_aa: CASSLAYGSTDTQYF
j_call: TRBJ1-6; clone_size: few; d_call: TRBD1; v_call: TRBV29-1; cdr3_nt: TGCAGCGCTGCCTTTGGGGACAGCGATTCACCCCTCCACTTT; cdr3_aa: CSAAFGDSDSPLHF
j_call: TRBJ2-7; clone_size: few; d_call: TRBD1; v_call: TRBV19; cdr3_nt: TGTGCCAGTAGTGCGTCCGGGACAGGGCGGACGGAGCAGTACTTC; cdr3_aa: CASSASGTGRTEQYF
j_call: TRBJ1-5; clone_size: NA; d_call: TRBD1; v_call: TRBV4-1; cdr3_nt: TGCGCCAGCAGCCAAGAAGGTGGGACAGGGGGCCAGCCCCAGCATTTT; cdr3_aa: CASSQEGGTGGQPQHF
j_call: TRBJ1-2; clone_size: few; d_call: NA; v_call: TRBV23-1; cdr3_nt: TGCGCCTTAGAACAGGGCACTAACTATGGCTACACCTTC; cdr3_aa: CALEQGTNYGYTF
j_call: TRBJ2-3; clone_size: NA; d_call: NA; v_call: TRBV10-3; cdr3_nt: TGTGCCATCAGTGAAGGGAGTCAGGCAGATACGCAGTATTTT; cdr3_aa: CAISEGSQADTQYF
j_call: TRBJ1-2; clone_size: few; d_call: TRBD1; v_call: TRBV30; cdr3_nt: TGTGCCTGGAGATGGACAGGGGGCGGCTACACCTTC; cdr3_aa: CAWRWTGGGYTF
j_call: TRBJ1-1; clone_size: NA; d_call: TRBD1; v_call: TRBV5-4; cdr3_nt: TGTGCCAGCCAACTTGGACAGGGGTACGGGAACACTGAAGCTTTCTTT; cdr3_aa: CASQLGQGYGNTEAFF
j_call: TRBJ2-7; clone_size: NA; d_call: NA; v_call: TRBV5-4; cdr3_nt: TGTGCCAGCAGCTCCTCCCGGGACTTTTACGAGCAGTACTTC; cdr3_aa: CASSSSRDFYEQYF
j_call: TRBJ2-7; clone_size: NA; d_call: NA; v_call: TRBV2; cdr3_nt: TGTGCCAGCAGCGGCAGGGGCTACGAGCAGTACTTC; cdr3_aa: CASSGRGYEQYF
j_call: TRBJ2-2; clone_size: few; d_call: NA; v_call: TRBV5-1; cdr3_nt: TGCGCCAGCAGCTTCCAGGAGAACACCGGGGAGCTGTTTTTT; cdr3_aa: CASSFQENTGELFF
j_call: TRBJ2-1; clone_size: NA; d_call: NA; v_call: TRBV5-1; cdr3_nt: TGCGCCAGCAGCGAGGACAGAAATGAGCAGTTCTTC; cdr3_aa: CASSEDRNEQFF
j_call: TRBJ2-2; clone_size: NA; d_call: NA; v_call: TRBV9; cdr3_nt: TGTGCCAGCAGCGTAGCCGCCGGGACTTACACCGGGGAGCTGTTTTTT; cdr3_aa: CASSVAAGTYTGELFF
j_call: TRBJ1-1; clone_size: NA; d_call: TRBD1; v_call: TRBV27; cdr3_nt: TGTGCCAGCAGGACAGGGTTGGGGAATGCTGAAGCTTTCTTT; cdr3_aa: CASRTGLGNAEAFF
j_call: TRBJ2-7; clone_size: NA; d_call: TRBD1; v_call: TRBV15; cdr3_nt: TGTGCCACCAGCAGAGATCAACAGGGGGTCCCCCCGCAGTACTTC; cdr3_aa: CATSRDQQGVPPQYF
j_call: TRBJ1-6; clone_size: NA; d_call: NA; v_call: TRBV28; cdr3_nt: TGTGCCAGCAGTTATTTCGGGTCCGAGTCACCCCTCCACTTT; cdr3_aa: CASSYFGSESPLHF
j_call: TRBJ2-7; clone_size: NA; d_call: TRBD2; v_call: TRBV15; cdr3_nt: TGTGCCACCAGCAGAAGGTCGGCTAGCGGATCAATACCGTCCTACGAGCAGTACTTC; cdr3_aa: CATSRRSASGSIPSYEQYF
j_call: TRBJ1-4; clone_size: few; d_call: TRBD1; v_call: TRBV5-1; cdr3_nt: TGCGCCAGCAGCCTGCAGGGCAGGGGGCATGAAAAACTGTTTTTT; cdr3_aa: CASSLQGRGHEKLFF
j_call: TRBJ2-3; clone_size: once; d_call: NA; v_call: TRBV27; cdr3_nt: TGTGCCAGCAGGACTCTCACAGATACGCAGTATTTT; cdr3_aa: CASRTLTDTQYF
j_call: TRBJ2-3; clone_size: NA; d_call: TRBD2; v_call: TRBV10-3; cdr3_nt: TGTGCCATCAGTGTTGCGGGAGGGCCCACAGATACGCAGTATTTT; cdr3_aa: CAISVAGGPTDTQYF
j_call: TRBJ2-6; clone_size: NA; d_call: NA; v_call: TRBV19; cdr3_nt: TGTGCCAGTAGTATATACGGCTCTGGGGCCAACGTCCTGACTTTC; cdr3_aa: CASSIYGSGANVLTF
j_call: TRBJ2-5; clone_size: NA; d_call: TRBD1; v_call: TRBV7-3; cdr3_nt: TGTGCCAGCAGCCAGACAGGGACCCTCCAAGAGACCCAGTACTTC; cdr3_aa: CASSQTGTLQETQYF
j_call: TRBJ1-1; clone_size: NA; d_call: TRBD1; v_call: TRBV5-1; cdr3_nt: TGCGCCAGCAGCATACAGGGGTCGAACACTGAAGCTTTCTTT; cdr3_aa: CASSIQGSNTEAFF
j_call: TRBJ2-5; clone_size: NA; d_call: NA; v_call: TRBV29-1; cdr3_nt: TGCAGCGCTTCGGAGCAAGCCAAAGAGACCCAGTACTTC; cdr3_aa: CSASEQAKETQYF
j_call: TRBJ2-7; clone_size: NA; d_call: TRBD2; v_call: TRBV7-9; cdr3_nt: TGTTCCAGCAGTCCCCCGGGGGTAGCGGGAGTTGGCAACGAGCAGTACTTC; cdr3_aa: CSSSPPGVAGVGNEQYF
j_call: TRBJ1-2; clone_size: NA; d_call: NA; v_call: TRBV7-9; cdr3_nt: TGTGCCAGCAGTTTCCCCCCTTGGGACACCGACACCTATGGCTACACCTTC; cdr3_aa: CASSFPPWDTDTYGYTF
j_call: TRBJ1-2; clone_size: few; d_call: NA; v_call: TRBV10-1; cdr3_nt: TGCGCCAGCAGCCCGGGACTGGGAGGCTACACCTTC; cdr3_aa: CASSPGLGGYTF
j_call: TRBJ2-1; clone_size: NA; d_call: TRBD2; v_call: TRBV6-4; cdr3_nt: TGTGCCAGCAGTGGGGGACTAGCGGGAGACAATGAGCAGTTCTTC; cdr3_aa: CASSGGLAGDNEQFF
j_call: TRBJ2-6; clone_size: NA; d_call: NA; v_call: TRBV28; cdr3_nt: TGTGCCATCCTACAGGGCCCTCCCAGGTCTGGGGCCAACGTCCTGACTTTC; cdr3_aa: CAILQGPPRSGANVLTF
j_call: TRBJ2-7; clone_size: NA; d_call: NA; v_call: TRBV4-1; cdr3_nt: TGCGCCAGCAGCCAAGCTAGCTCCTACGAGCAGTACTTC; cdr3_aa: CASSQASSYEQYF
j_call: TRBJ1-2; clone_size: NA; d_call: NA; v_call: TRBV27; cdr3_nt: TGTGCCAGCAGTTTGGGAGGGTGGGACTATGGCTACACCTTC; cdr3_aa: CASSLGGWDYGYTF
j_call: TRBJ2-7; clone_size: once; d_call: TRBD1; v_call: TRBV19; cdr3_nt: TGTGCCACCGTGGACAGGGGGTTGCTGTACTTC; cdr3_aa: CATVDRGLLYF
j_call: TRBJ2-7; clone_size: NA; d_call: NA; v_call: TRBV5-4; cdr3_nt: TGTGCCAGCAGCGGATACCAGGGCTACGAGCAGTACTTC; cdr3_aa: CASSGYQGYEQYF
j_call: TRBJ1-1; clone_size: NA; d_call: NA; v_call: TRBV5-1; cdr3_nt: TGCGCCAGCAGCTTGGTCCCAGGCGTCAACACTGAAGCTTTCTTT; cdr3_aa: CASSLVPGVNTEAFF
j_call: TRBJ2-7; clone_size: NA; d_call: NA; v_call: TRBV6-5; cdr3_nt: TGTGCCAGCAGTAGGAGGAGGAGGGGCGAGCAGTACTTC; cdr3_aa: CASSRRRRGEQYF
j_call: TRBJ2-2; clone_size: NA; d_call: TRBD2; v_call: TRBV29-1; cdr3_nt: TGCAGCGTTGACGGGGGGGGGACCGGGGAGCTGTTTTTT; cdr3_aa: CSVDGGGTGELFF
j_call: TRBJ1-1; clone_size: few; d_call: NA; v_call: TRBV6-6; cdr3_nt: TGTGCCAGCACCAGGGTGACGAGTACTGAAGCTTTCTTT; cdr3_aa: CASTRVTSTEAFF
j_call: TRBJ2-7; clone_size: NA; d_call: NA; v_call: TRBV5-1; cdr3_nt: TGCGCCAGCAGCTTAAGGGCTAGCGAATTATCCTACGAGCAGTACTTC; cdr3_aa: CASSLRASELSYEQYF
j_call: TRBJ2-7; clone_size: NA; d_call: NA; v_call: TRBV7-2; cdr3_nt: TGTGCCAGCAGCTGGGACGGAGGGTACTCCTACGAGCAGTACTTC; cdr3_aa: CASSWDGGYSYEQYF
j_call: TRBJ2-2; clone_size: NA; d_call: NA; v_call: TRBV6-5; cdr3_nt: TGTGCCAGCAGTTTTTTCAGGGGAAACACCGGGGAGCTGTTTTTT; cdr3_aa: CASSFFRGNTGELFF
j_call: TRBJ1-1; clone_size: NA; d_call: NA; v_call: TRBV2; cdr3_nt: TGTGCCAGCACGCCGTGGATGGGGAGCACTGAAGCTTTCTTT; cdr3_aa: CASTPWMGSTEAFF
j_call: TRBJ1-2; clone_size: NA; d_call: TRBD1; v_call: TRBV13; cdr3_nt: TGTGCCAGCAGCCGCGACAGGGGGAAGGGCTACACCTTC; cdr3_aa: CASSRDRGKGYTF
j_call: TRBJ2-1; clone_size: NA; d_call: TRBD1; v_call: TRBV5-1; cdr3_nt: TGCGCCAGCAGCCCGACAGGGTTGTTCAACAATGAGCAGTTCTTC; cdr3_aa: CASSPTGLFNNEQFF
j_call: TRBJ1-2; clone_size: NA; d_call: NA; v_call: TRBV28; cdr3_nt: TGTGCCAGCAGTTCAGTTTGGGCCTATGGCTACACCTTC; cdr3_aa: CASSSVWAYGYTF
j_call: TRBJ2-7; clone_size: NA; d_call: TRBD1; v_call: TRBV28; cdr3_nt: TGTGCCAGCGTGACAGGGGGTTCATCCTACGAGCAGTACTTC; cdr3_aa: CASVTGGSSYEQYF
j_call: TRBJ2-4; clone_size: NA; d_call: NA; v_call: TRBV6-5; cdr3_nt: TGTGCCAGCAGGCATAACCGGGAATTCAAAAACATTCAGTACTTC; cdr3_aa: CASRHNREFKNIQYF
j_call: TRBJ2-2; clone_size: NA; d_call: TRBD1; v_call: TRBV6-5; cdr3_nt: TGTGCCAGCAGTTACAGGGGGCCGAACACCGGGGAGCTGTTTTTT; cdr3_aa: CASSYRGPNTGELFF
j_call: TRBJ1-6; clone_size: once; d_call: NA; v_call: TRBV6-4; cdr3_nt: TGTGCCAGCAGTGACTCTCCAGATAATTCACCCCTCCACTTT; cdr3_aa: CASSDSPDNSPLHF
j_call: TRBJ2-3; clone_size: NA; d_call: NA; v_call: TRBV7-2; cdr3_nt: TGTGCCAGCAGCATTACTCGCTCTAGCACAGATACGCAGTATTTT; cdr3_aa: CASSITRSSTDTQYF
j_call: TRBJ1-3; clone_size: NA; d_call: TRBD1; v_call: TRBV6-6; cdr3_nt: TGTGCCAGCAACCGGGACAGGGACTCTGGAAACACCATATATTTT; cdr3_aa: CASNRDRDSGNTIYF
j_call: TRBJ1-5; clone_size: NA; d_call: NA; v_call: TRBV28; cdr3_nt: TGTGCCAGCACTCTGCAGAACAGGCACCAGCCCCAGCATTTT; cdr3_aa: CASTLQNRHQPQHF
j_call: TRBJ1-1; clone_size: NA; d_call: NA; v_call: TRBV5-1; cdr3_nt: TGCGCCAGCAGCTTGGAAGGGGGAACGAACACTGAAGCTTTCTTT; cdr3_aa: CASSLEGGTNTEAFF